Presented here are 6 T cell receptor beta chains from one specimen sequenced in a study of identical twins. TCRdb reanalysed the 5' RACE reads using MiXCR and keeps one entry per CDR3 protein. The sample lists 400,000 to 550,000 distinct CDR3 sequences; approximately 24% were seen once. These data also featured in a second study, about T cells expressing NK-cell markers.

Source material: CD4+ T cells sorted from blood. The origin of the receptors is a woman younger than 35 in good health.

This clonotype was seen only a few times. The chain couples TRBV15 to TRBJ2-5; the match to TRBD2 covers 7 bases. The CDR3 runs to 17 residues. The germline CDR1 and CDR2 sequences are LNHNV and YYDKDF (reference sequence). J gave up 5 bases and V 5 bases, and 17 bases lay outside the gene matches. CDR3 residues: CATSLLDATSLGETQYF. Written as DNA, the CDR3 is TGTGCCACCAGCCTACTGGATGCGACTAGCTTGGGGGAGACCCAGTACTTC.

The V gene is TRBV4-3, the J gene TRBJ2-6; 7 bases agree with TRBD2. V lost 1 base to trimming and J lost 1 base; unmatched junction nucleotides: 7. The CDR3 has 18 amino acids. CDR1 is LGHNA and CDR2 is YSLEER in the germline V gene. The CDR3 coding sequence is TGCGCCAGCAGCCAAGCTTACGGGAGGAGATCTGGGGCCAACGTCCTGACTTTC. This gives the protein CASSQAYGRRSGANVLTF.

The chain couples TRBV3-1 to TRBJ1-5; D is uncertain. The germline V gene has CDR1 LGHDT and CDR2 YNNKEL (reference sequence). CDR3 size: 14 residues. The V and J ends lost 0 bases and 3 bases respectively, with 6 bases between them. CDR3 amino acids: CASSQDQNNQPQHF. CDR3 bases: TGTGCCAGCAGCCAAGATCAGAACAATCAGCCCCAGCATTTT.

The J gene is TRBJ2-2, the V gene TRBV6-4, with D hard to call. In germline, CDR1 is MRHNA, CDR2 SNTAGT. The length of the CDR3 is 14 residues. Trimming cost V 3 bases and J 5 bases, with 10 bases left between them. CDR3 residues: CASSERLRTGELFF. The CDR3 region has the DNA TGTGCCAGCAGTGAGCGACTGAGGACCGGGGAGCTGTTTTTT.

This clonotype came up a few times. The gene calls are TRBV20-1 and TRBJ2-1; tentatively, D is TRBD2 (6 bases). The CDR3 totals 14 residues. V was pared by 1 base and J by 3 bases, with 10 bases between. Germline assignment: CDR1 DFQATT and CDR2 SNEGSKA (reference sequence). CDR3 region: CSARAGTFYNEQFF. In DNA, the CDR3 is TGCAGTGCTAGAGCCGGGACTTTCTACAATGAGCAGTTCTTC.

This rearrangement joins TRBV29-1 to TRBJ2-2; D assignment may be TRBD1 or TRBD2 (6 bases each). V was cut by 6 bases and J by 5 bases, with 13 bases left in between. The length of the CDR3 is 13 residues. Germline V gives CDR1 SQVTM, CDR2 ANQGSEA. CDR3 DNA sequence: TGCAGCGTGCAGGGGAGGTGGACCGGGGAGCTGTTTTTT. Protein product: CSVQGRWTGELFF.